This is a list of T cell receptor beta chains from one sample in a study of cytomegalovirus exposure and HLA in healthy donors. TCRdb keeps only in-frame clones here, not all; method: immunoSEQ multiplex PCR. The sample has 95,000 to 150,000 clones, around 78% seen once. The material sequenced was PBMCs. The source of these receptors is a man in his sixties in good health and CMV-seropositive. The CDR3 runs from the conserved cysteine through the conserved F or W. The D gene is left open where the match is weak. Not every row has a clone size; where given, it reads once, few, many or a size class.

>-|TRBV6-6|TRBJ2-7|-
TGTGCCAGCAGTTACGAGCAATATTCCTACGAGCAGTACTTC
CASSYEQYSYEQYF
>-|TRBV5-1|TRBJ2-7|TRBD1
TGCGCCAGCAGCTCGACAGGGGGTACCTACGAGCAGTACTTC
CASSSTGGTYEQYF
>-|TRBV6-1|TRBJ1-1|-
TGTGCCAGCAGTGAAGCGGGCGGGGCCGCTTTCTTT
CASSEAGGAAFF
>-|TRBV5-4|TRBJ2-1|-
TGTGCCAGCAGCTTGGGGACAGTCATAACCTACAATGAGCAGTTCTTC
CASSLGTVITYNEQFF
>few|TRBV5-1|TRBJ2-5|TRBD2
TGCGCCAGCAGCTCCATAGCGGGGGGACCTCAAGAGACCCAGTACTTC
CASSSIAGGPQETQYF
>-|TRBV5-1|TRBJ1-1|-
TGCGCCAGCAGCATCAGGTTTGTGGGCACTGAAGCTTTCTTT
CASSIRFVGTEAFF
>-|TRBV5-1|TRBJ2-3|TRBD2
TGCGCCAGCAGCACGTCGAAGGGAGGGACTAGCACAGATACGCAGTATTTT
CASSTSKGGTSTDTQYF
>-|TRBV9|TRBJ2-1|TRBD2
TGTGCCAGCAGCGTAGGGGGGGGTTCCTACAATGAGCAGTTCTTC
CASSVGGGSYNEQFF
>-|TRBV23-1|TRBJ1-6|-
TGCGCCAGCAGTCAATCGACCCAGGGCCCACTCTATAATTCACCCCTCCACTTT
CASSQSTQGPLYNSPLHF
>-|TRBV19|TRBJ1-5|-
TGTGCCAGTAGTCCACAAAGGCGGCAGCCCCAGCATTTT
CASSPQRRQPQHF
>-|TRBV18|TRBJ2-3|TRBD2
TGTGCCAGCTCACCACCTCAAGCGGGGGGGCGGGCAGATACGCAGTATTTT
CASSPPQAGGRADTQYF
>few|TRBV2|TRBJ2-6|-
TGTGCCAGCAGTGAGAGTGGGGCCAACGTCCTGACTTTC
CASSESGANVLTF
>-|TRBV11-2|TRBJ2-7|TRBD1
TGTGCCAGCAGCCCCCGGGACAGCCCCTACGAGCAGTACTTC
CASSPRDSPYEQYF
>few|TRBV2|TRBJ2-2|-
TGTGCCAGCAGCGAGTTGTCAGGGTCGTCAGGGGAGCTGTTTTTT
CASSELSGSSGELFF
>-|TRBV30|TRBJ1-5|-
TGTGCCTTTAAGGCGGGGGACCAGCCCCAGCATTTT
CAFKAGDQPQHF
>-|TRBV28|TRBJ2-7|TRBD2
TGTGCCAGCAGTATAGCGACTAGCGGGGGGTGGGAGCAGTACTTC
CASSIATSGGWEQYF
>-|TRBV30|TRBJ2-2|-
TGTGCCTGGAGTGTACTTTCGGACACCGGGGAGCTGTTTTTT
CAWSVLSDTGELFF
>-|TRBV10-2|TRBJ2-3|-
TGCGCCAGCAGTGAGGGATCGACACTCTCTACGCAGTATTTT
CASSEGSTLSTQYF
>once|TRBV6-5|TRBJ2-5|TRBD2
TGTGCCAGCAGTTACGACGGACCGGGACTAGCGGAGCAGTACTTC
CASSYDGPGLAEQYF
>-|TRBV9|TRBJ1-4|-
TGTGCCAGCAGCGTAGATTGGGGAGCGGGTGAAAAACTGTTTTTT
CASSVDWGAGEKLFF
>-|TRBV5-6|TRBJ1-2|-
TGTGCCAGCAGCTTGGGGCAGGGAGGCTATGGCTACACCTTC
CASSLGQGGYGYTF
>few|TRBV6-6|TRBJ1-3|-
TGTGCCAGCAGTGCCGAGGCAGCGGGAAACACCATATATTTT
CASSAEAAGNTIYF
>-|TRBV18|TRBJ2-5|-
TGTGCCAGCTCACCTTACGGTTACCAAGAGACCCAGTACTTC
CASSPYGYQETQYF
>-|TRBV5-1|TRBJ2-5|TRBD2
TGCGCCAGCAGCTCAGGGACTAGCCAGGAGACCCAGTACTTC
CASSSGTSQETQYF